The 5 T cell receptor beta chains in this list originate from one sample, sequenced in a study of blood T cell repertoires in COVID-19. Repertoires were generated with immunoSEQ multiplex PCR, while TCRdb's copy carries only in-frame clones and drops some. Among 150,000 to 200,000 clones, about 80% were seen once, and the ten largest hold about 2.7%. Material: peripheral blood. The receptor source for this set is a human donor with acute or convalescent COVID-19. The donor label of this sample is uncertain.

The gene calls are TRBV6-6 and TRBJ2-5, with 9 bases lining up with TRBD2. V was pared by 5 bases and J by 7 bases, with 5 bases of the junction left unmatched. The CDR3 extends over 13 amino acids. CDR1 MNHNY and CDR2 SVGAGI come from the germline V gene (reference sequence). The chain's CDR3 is CASSPAGGGTQYF. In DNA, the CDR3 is TGTGCCAGCAGTCCAGCGGGGGGCGGGACCCAGTACTTC.

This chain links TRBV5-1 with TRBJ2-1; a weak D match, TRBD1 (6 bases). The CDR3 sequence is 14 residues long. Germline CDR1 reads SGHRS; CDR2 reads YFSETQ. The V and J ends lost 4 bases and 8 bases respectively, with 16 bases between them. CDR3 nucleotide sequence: TGCGCCAGCAGCCTAAACCAACAGGGCTATGAGCAGTTCTTC. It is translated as CASSLNQQGYEQFF.

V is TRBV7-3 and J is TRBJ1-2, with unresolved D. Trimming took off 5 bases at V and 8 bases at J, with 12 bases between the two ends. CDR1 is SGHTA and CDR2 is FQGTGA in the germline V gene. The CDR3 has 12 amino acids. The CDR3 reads CASSAAGGGYTF. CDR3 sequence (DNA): TGTGCCAGCAGCGCCGCTGGCGGAGGCTACACCTTC. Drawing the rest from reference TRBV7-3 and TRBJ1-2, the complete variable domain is GAGVSQTPSNKVTEKGKYVELRCDPISGHTALYWYRQSLGQGPEFLIYFQGTGAADDSGLPNDRFFAVRPEGSVSTLKIQRTERGDSAVYLCASSAAGGGYTFGSGTRLTVV.

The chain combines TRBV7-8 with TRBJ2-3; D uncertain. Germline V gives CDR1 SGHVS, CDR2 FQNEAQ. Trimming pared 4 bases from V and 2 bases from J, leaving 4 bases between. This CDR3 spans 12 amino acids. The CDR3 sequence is CASSSYTDTQYF. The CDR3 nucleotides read TGTGCCAGCAGCTCGTACACAGATACGCAGTATTTT.

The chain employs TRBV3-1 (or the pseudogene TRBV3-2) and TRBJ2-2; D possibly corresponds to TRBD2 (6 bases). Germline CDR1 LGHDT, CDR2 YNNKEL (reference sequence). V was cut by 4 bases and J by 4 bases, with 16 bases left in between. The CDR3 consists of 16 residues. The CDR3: CASSLRAGGATGELFF. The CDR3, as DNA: TGTGCCAGCAGCCTCCGCGCGGGCGGGGCCACCGGGGAGCTGTTTTTT.